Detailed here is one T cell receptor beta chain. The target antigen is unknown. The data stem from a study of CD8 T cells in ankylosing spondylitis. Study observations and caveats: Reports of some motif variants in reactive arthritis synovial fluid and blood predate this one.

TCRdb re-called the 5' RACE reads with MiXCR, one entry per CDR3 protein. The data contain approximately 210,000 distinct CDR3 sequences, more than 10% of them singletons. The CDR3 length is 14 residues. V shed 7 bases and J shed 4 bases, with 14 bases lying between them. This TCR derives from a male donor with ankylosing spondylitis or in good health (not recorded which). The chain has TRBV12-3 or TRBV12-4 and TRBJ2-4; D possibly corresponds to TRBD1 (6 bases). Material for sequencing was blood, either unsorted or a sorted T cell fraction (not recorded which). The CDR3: CASTPRTAKNIQYF. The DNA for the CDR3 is TGTGCCAGCACCCCCCGGACAGCAAAAAACATTCAGTACTTC.